This entry lists 26 T cell receptor beta chains sequenced from one sample in a study of cytomegalovirus exposure and HLA in healthy donors (dated by TCRdb to about 2017). The library was produced with the immunoSEQ multiplex PCR assay. A mixture of 60 forward primers for TCR Vbeta segments and 13 reverse primers for TCR Jbeta segments was used in the multiplex PCR. Held by TCRdb, this immuneACCESS table contains in-frame sequences only and omits some clones. Under half of the omission traces to an unresolved V gene where checked; the cause of the rest is unknown. The sample includes under 150,000 clones, with approximately 81% observed a single time. The ten largest account for about 0.7% of the sample. Specimen: PBMCs. Receptors originate from a man between 18 and 35 years old in good health and CMV-seronegative.

The rearrangement links TRBV27 to TRBJ2-6; D gene unclear. Germline-derived CDR1 and CDR2 are MNHEY and SMNVEV (reference sequence). V was trimmed by 5 bases and J by 0 bases, leaving 20 bases between them. The CDR3 sequence is 19 residues long. Written as DNA, the CDR3 is TGTGCCAGCAGTGCTCTCGGTGTCACAGAGAGCTCTGGGGCCAACGTCCTGACTTTC. Translating gives CASSALGVTESSGANVLTF.

This clone occurred once. V gene TRBV4-1 combines with J gene TRBJ2-5; 11 nucleotides match TRBD1. The V segment lost 1 base and the J segment 1 base; nucleotides outside the gene matches: 5. The CDR3 loop spans 17 amino acids. Germline V gene lookup returns CDR1 MGHRA and CDR2 YSYEKL. DNA for the CDR3: TGCGCCAGCAGCCAAGGGAGGACAGGGGGCCCCCAAGAGACCCAGTACTTC. It specifies CASSQGRTGGPQETQYF.

V and J are TRBV30 and TRBJ2-5; TRBD2 matches at 10 bases. This CDR3 is built from 15 residues. V lost 4 bases and J lost 5; bases outside the gene matches: 10. CDR1 is GTSNPN and CDR2 is SVGIG in the germline V gene (reference sequence). The CDR3 here is CAWTISGGAGETQYF. The CDR3 nucleotides are TGTGCCTGGACCATAAGCGGGGGGGCCGGGGAGACCCAGTACTTC.

CDR3 nucleotides: TGCGCCAGCAGCTCACAAGGAGGGACGGAGGAGTACTTC. Translation gives CASSSQGGTEEYF. V is TRBV5-1 and J is TRBJ2-5, with D maybe TRBD2 (6 bases). In germline, CDR1 is SGHRS, CDR2 YFSETQ. The CDR3 sequence is 13 residues long. Trimming took 3 bases from V and 12 from J, leaving 18 bases between them.

The chain recombines TRBV13 with TRBJ2-2; TRBD2 aligns across 13 bases. CDR1 and CDR2 (germline): PRHDT, FYEKMQ (reference sequence). The ends lost 2 bases at V and 2 bases at J; junction bases unmatched: 2. CDR3 length equals 17 residues. CDR3 nucleotides: TGTGCCAGCAGCTTATGGGGACTAGCGGGAAACACCGGGGAGCTGTTTTTT. This encodes CASSLWGLAGNTGELFF.

This clone has a single count. The J gene is TRBJ2-3, the V gene TRBV5-1, with TRBD2 identical over 9 bases. The ends lost 5 bases at V and 0 bases at J; junction bases unmatched: 22. The CDR3 totals 21 residues. The germline gives CDR1 SGHRS, CDR2 YFSETQ. The CDR3 DNA follows: TGCGCCAGCAGTTACACGGTACTCCGGACTAGCGACCGTCTTAGCACAGATACGCAGTATTTT. This translates into CASSYTVLRTSDRLSTDTQYF.

The chain carries TRBV19 and TRBJ2-2; possible D gene TRBD2, 6 bases. V dropped 3 bases and J dropped 4 bases, with 12 bases sitting between them. Germline V gene data show CDR1 as LNHDA and CDR2 as SQIVND (reference sequence). The CDR3 covers 15 residues. The CDR3 DNA is TGTGCCAGTAGTATTGGAGGGCAGGTCACCGGGGAGCTGTTTTTT. As protein: CASSIGGQVTGELFF.

This chain connects TRBV7-9 to TRBJ1-1; a weak D match, TRBD1 (5 bases). V was pared by 5 bases and J by 4 bases, with 17 bases between. CDR1 and CDR2 (germline): SEHNR, FQNEAQ (reference sequence). The CDR3 sequence is 15 residues long. The CDR3 bases are TGTGCCAGCAGCCCCCCCGGGGGTTTGGGCACTGAAGCTTTCTTT. Protein sequence: CASSPPGGLGTEAFF.

The chain employs TRBV14 and TRBJ1-6; 7 bases are a match to TRBD1. CDR3 length: 14 residues. CDR1 and CDR2 from the germline V gene are SGHDN and FVKESK. The ends lost 3 bases at V and 10 bases at J; junction bases unmatched: 6. CDR3 amino acids: CASSQTTGWSPLHF. CDR3 DNA sequence: TGTGCCAGCAGCCAGACGACAGGGTGGTCACCCCTCCACTTT.

The CDR3 DNA is TGTGCCAGCAGCTGGACTAGCGGGGGGATTTCCTACAATGAGCAGTTCTTC. Translating gives CASSWTSGGISYNEQFF. The chain combines TRBV7-2 with TRBJ2-1; 14 bases align to TRBD2. The CDR3 is 17 amino acids. Germline V gene sequence: CDR1 SGHTA, CDR2 FQGNSA. The trim removed 4 bases at V and 1 base at J, leaving 3 bases unmatched.

The chain links TRBV6-6 to TRBJ1-2, with TRBD1 matching over 8 bases. The CDR3 runs to 15 residues. Germline CDR1 and CDR2: MNHNY and SVGAGI (reference sequence). J was trimmed by 3 bases and V by 6 bases; bases with no gene match: 9. CDR3 in DNA: TGTGCCAGCAGCCCCGGGACAGGAGGTGACTATGGCTACACCTTC. It codes for CASSPGTGGDYGYTF.

This chain uses TRBV4-3 with TRBJ1-5; 7 positions agree with TRBD1. Germline assignment: CDR1 LGHNA and CDR2 YSLEER. Germline trimming cut 5 bases from V and 2 bases from J; bases unmatched to any gene: 6. The CDR3 is made up of 15 amino acids. The CDR3 DNA is TGCGCCAGCAGCATAGCGAGGGGGCGCAATCAGCCCCAGCATTTT. Protein: CASSIARGRNQPQHF.

This chain uses TRBV15 with TRBJ1-1; tentative D call: TRBD1 (6 bases). CDR1 and CDR2 (germline): LNHNV, YYDKDF (reference sequence). V lost 1 base and J 5 bases, leaving 17 bases between the germline ends. This CDR3 has 16 residues. The CDR3 nucleotides read TGTGCCACCAGCAGAGGGGAGGGGGGCGCGAGGACTGAAGCTTTCTTT. The encoded protein is CATSRGEGGARTEAFF.

The CDR3 here is CASSQDGGTGITIGYTF. In nucleotides, the CDR3 is TGCGCCAGCAGCCAAGATGGAGGGACAGGGATAACTATTGGCTACACCTTC. V usage is TRBV4-1 and J usage is TRBJ1-2, with 9 bases lining up with TRBD1. V was clipped by 0 bases and J by 7 bases; unmatched bases: 12. The germline CDR1 and CDR2 sequences are MGHRA and YSYEKL. There are 17 residues in the CDR3.

The chain couples TRBV9 to TRBJ2-7, with D perhaps matching TRBD2 (5 bases). The CDR3 is 14 residues long. Per germline, CDR1 SGDLS and CDR2 YYNGEE. Trimming took 0 bases from V and 4 from J, leaving 11 bases between them. The CDR3 loop is CASSVGGEHYEQYF. CDR3 sequence (DNA): TGTGCCAGCAGCGTAGGTGGGGAGCATTACGAGCAGTACTTC.

The rearrangement links TRBV6-1 to TRBJ1-2, with D maybe TRBD1 (6 bases). This CDR3 is built from 15 residues. The germline CDR1 and CDR2 sequences are MNHNS and SASEGT. With 6 bases removed from V and 6 bases from J, the gap between germline ends came to 20 bases. As DNA, the CDR3 is TGTGCCAGCAGGGACACAGGGTCACCAGAAGATGGCTACACCTTC. Protein: CASRDTGSPEDGYTF.

This chain joins TRBV7-9 and TRBJ1-5; D unclear. The germline CDR1 and CDR2 sequences are SEHNR and FQNEAQ (reference sequence). The CDR3 is 13 amino acids. Trimming stripped 2 bases from V and 5 bases from J, with 7 bases between. CDR3 DNA sequence: TGTGCCAGCAGCTTAATCATAGATCAGCCCCAGCATTTT. Protein product: CASSLIIDQPQHF.

The J gene is TRBJ1-3, the V gene TRBV6-5; D is ambiguous. V was trimmed by 4 bases and J by 0 bases, leaving 7 bases between them. This CDR3 is 14 amino acids long. CDR1 and CDR2 (germline): MNHEY, SVGAGI. The CDR3 DNA reads as TGTGCCAGCAGTTTCGAGGTCTCTGGAAACACCATATATTTT. This translates into CASSFEVSGNTIYF.

The chain couples TRBV7-8 to TRBJ1-1, with TRBD1 identical over 9 bases. The CDR3 is 15 residues long. V lost 4 bases to trimming and J lost 4 bases; unmatched junction nucleotides: 7. CDR1 and CDR2 (germline): SGHVS, FQNEAQ. The CDR3 coding sequence is TGTGCCAGCAGCTGGGGACAGGGATTCGTCACTGAAGCTTTCTTT. Its protein is CASSWGQGFVTEAFF.

The chain links TRBV5-1 to TRBJ1-1; D is possibly TRBD1 (5 bases). The V gene lost 2 bases and the J gene lost 3 bases, with 11 bases spanning the gap. This CDR3 has 14 amino acids. Germline V gives CDR1 SGHRS, CDR2 YFSETQ. In DNA form, the CDR3 reads TGCGCCAGCAGCTTCCAGGGTGAGGACACTGAAGCTTTCTTT. Its translation: CASSFQGEDTEAFF.

In its sample, this clone was seen a few times. CDR3 loop: CSAGEVVGGYTF. For the CDR3, the DNA is TGCAGCGCGGGGGAGGTGGTGGGTGGCTACACCTTC. V and J are TRBV29-1 and TRBJ1-2, with D tentatively TRBD1 (5 bases). CDR3 length: 12 residues. V was trimmed by 7 bases and J by 7 bases, leaving 16 bases between them. Germline lookup yields CDR1 SQVTM and CDR2 ANQGSEA.

The J gene is TRBJ1-1, the V gene TRBV6-1, with 9 nucleotides matching TRBD1. Germline V gene data show CDR1 as MNHNS and CDR2 as SASEGT. The CDR3 contains 20 residues. V lost 4 bases, J lost 5 bases, and 23 bases stayed unmatched. The CDR3 spells CASSAGAHRGRGSSVTEAFF. The CDR3 DNA reads TGTGCCAGCAGTGCTGGGGCACACAGGGGGCGCGGGTCGTCTGTTACTGAAGCTTTCTTT.

The rearrangement uses TRBV7-3 and TRBJ1-2; a possible D gene is TRBD1 (5 bases). Germline CDR1 and CDR2: SGHTA and FQGTGA. Trimming shortened V by 4 bases and J by 4 bases, and 13 bases separated the two germline ends. This CDR3 is built from 14 residues. This CDR3 is CASSSRDGAYGYTF. The CDR3 DNA reads as TGTGCCAGCAGCTCGCGGGACGGTGCCTATGGCTACACCTTC.

The V call is TRBV7-9, the J call TRBJ1-2; no clear D gene. CDR3 length: 14 residues. Trimming took 1 base from V and 2 from J, leaving 8 bases between them. CDR1 is SEHNR and CDR2 is FQNEAQ in the germline V gene (reference sequence). The CDR3 is CASSLGAINYGYTF. Written as DNA, the CDR3 is TGTGCCAGCAGCTTAGGGGCAATCAACTATGGCTACACCTTC.

The chain recombines TRBV4-1 with TRBJ1-3; D is uncertain. Trimming took 4 bases from V and 6 from J, leaving 16 bases between them. In germline, CDR1 is MGHRA, CDR2 YSYEKL. The CDR3 runs 15 residues. The DNA for the CDR3 is TGCGCCAGCAGCCCAGGCACAATAGAAAAAAACACCATATATTTT. Its protein is CASSPGTIEKNTIYF.

The V and J genes are TRBV20-1 and TRBJ1-2; 8 bases align to TRBD1. CDR3 length: 11 amino acids. CDR1 DFQATT and CDR2 SNEGSKA come from the germline V gene (reference sequence). V shed 6 bases, J shed 10 bases, and the junction held 7 bases outside the gene matches. The CDR3 DNA sequence: TGCAGTGCCGGGGACAGGCCATTCTACACCTTC. As protein: CSAGDRPFYTF.